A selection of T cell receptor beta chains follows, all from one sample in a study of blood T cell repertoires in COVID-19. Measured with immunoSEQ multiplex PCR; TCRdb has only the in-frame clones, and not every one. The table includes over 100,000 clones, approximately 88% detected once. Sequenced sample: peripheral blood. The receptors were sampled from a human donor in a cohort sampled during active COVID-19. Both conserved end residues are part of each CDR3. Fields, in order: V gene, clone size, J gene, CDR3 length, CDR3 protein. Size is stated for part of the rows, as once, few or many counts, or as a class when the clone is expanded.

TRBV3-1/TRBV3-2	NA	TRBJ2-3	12	CASSQLPDTQYF
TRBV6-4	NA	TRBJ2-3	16	CASSDSFRTRSDTQYF
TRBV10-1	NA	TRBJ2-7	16	CASSESIASGTYEQYF
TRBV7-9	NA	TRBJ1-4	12	CASSLPTGSLFF
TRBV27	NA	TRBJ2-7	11	CASGDGYEQYF
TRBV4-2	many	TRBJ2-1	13	CASSHPGVGEQFF
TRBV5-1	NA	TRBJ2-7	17	CASRKVTSGGGAYEQYF
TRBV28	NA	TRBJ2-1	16	CASSGLAGVNYNEQFF
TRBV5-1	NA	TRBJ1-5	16	CASSFGTGDGNQPQHF
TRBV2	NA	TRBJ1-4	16	CASTRRSGGGNEKLFF
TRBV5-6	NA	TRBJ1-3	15	CASSLVGGPGNTIYF
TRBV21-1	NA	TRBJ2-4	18	CASSIAQMSRDNQNIQYF
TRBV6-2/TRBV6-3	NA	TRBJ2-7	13	CASSLLYSYEQYF
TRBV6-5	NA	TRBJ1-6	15	CASSYSQGGGSPLHF
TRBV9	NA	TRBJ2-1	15	CASSVARGTYNEQFF
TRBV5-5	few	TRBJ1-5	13	CASSRKTGQPQHF
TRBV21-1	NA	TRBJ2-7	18	CASSKGPGTSGRWYEQYF
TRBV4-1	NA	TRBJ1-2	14	CASSQDRGGYGYTF
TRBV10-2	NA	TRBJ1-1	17	CASSESNPSWTGRRAFF
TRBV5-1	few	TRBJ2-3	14	CASSDTQGSDTQYF
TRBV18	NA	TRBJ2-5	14	CASSLTEGEETQYF
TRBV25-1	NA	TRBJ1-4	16	CASSVLSTGSDEKLFF
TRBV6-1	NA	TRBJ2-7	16	CASSGGTSGAVYEQYF
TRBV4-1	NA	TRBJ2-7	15	CASSQRTQGRYEQYF